This is a list of T cell receptor beta chains from one sample in a study of T cells in Graves' hyperthyroidism and ophthalmopathy. TCRdb passed the multiplex PCR reads through MiXCR, listing each CDR3 protein once. The sample has approximately 400,000 distinct CDR3 sequences, approximately 19% seen once. The source material was blood. These receptors all come from a woman aged 18-35 years with Graves' hyperthyroidism. Both conserved end residues are part of each CDR3. D genes are given only for firm matches. Size values are once, few and many counts, or a class for expanded clones, and some rows have none.

D gene	V gene	J gene	clone size	CDR3 DNA	CDR3 protein
.	TRBV7-9	TRBJ2-7	.	TGTGCCAGCAGCTTAGACAGGGAGCTCCCCTACGAGCAGTACTTC	CASSLDRELPYEQYF
.	TRBV7-6	TRBJ2-5	few	TGTGCCAGCAGCGGCGGAGCAGGCCAAGAGACCCAGTACTTC	CASSGGAGQETQYF
.	TRBV6-1	TRBJ1-5	many	TGTGCCAGCAGTGAATCTGGACGGAATCAGCCCCAGCATTTT	CASSESGRNQPQHF
TRBD1	TRBV2	TRBJ2-7	many	TGTGCCAGCAGTGAAGCAACAATACCTGGACAGGGAACCTACGAGCAGTACTTC	CASSEATIPGQGTYEQYF
.	TRBV18	TRBJ2-7	.	TGTGCCAGCTCACCTGTAGACGACGTCCTGGGCGAGCAGTACTTC	CASSPVDDVLGEQYF
.	TRBV20-1	TRBJ2-5	.	TGCAGTGCTAGGGGGTTATTGGGGGTGACCCAGTACTTC	CSARGLLGVTQYF
.	TRBV12-5	TRBJ1-1	many	TGTGCTAGTGGTTCAGGGTTCAGCACTGAAGCTTTCTTT	CASGSGFSTEAFF
.	TRBV12-5	TRBJ2-7	many	TGTGCTAGTGGTTTGGGACCTTACGAGCAGTACTTC	CASGLGPYEQYF
TRBD2	TRBV20-1	TRBJ2-7	many	TGCAGTGCTAGAGTCCCCTTTCGACTAGCGGGGTCCTACGAGCAGTACTTC	CSARVPFRLAGSYEQYF
TRBD1	TRBV19	TRBJ1-1	once	TGTGCCAGTAACCCCGGGACAGGCTCAGCCACTGAAGCTTTCTTT	CASNPGTGSATEAFF
TRBD1	TRBV12-3/TRBV12-4	TRBJ1-1	many	TGTGCCAGCAGTACAGCCGGGACAGAGATTGAAGCTTTCTTT	CASSTAGTEIEAFF
.	TRBV25-1	TRBJ1-3	many	TGTGCCAGCAGTGCTTACAGGGCCTTCAGCTCTGGAAACACCATATATTTT	CASSAYRAFSSGNTIYF
TRBD1	TRBV4-1	TRBJ2-7	few	TGCGCCAGCAGCTGGGACAGGGGGCTAAACTACGAGCAGTACTTC	CASSWDRGLNYEQYF
.	TRBV6-5	TRBJ2-7	.	TGTGCCATCAGGTACGCCTACGAGCAGTACTTC	CAIRYAYEQYF
TRBD2	TRBV29-1	TRBJ2-5	many	TGCAGCGTTGCCCCTTTACTAGCGGGGGGTGGGGAGACCCAGTACTTC	CSVAPLLAGGGETQYF
.	TRBV6-1	TRBJ1-5	.	TGTGCCAGCAGAGAACTGTTTGGCACGCCCCAGCATTTT	CASRELFGTPQHF
TRBD1	TRBV29-1	TRBJ1-2	many	TGCAGCGTTGAGGGGGACAGGGCCTATGGCTACACCTTC	CSVEGDRAYGYTF
TRBD2	TRBV6-5	TRBJ2-2	many	TGTGCCAGCAGTTACTCGAGACTAGCGATGAACACCGGGGAGCTGTTTTTT	CASSYSRLAMNTGELFF
.	TRBV10-3	TRBJ2-7	many	TGTGCCATCAGTGAGACCGGGACATCTTCCTACGAGCAGTACTTC	CAISETGTSSYEQYF
TRBD1	TRBV7-3	TRBJ2-1	.	TGTGCCAGCAGCTCGCCGGGACAGCTCAATGAGCAGTTCTTC	CASSSPGQLNEQFF
.	TRBV12-3/TRBV12-4	TRBJ2-2	many	TGTGCCAGCAGTCCCTTCGTCTGGCCCCGGGGCACCGGGGAGCTGTTTTTT	CASSPFVWPRGTGELFF
TRBD2	TRBV19	TRBJ2-5	many	TGTGCCAGTAGTCCATGGGCTAGCGGCATGGGGGAGACCCAGTACTTC	CASSPWASGMGETQYF
.	TRBV2	TRBJ1-2	many	TGTGCCAGCAGTGTAATGGGTGGCTACACCTTC	CASSVMGGYTF
.	TRBV2	TRBJ1-1	many	TGTGCCAGCAGTGTGGCGGTAGGGGATGTGAACACTGAAGCTTTCTTT	CASSVAVGDVNTEAFF
.	TRBV28	TRBJ2-7	many	TGTGCCAGCAGTCGAAACGGCTACGAGCAGTACTTC	CASSRNGYEQYF
TRBD1	TRBV2	TRBJ2-7	many	TGTGCCAGCGGGAAGGACAGGGACTACGAGCAGTACTTC	CASGKDRDYEQYF
TRBD2	TRBV7-9	TRBJ2-7	once	TGTGCCAGCAGGTCGTCAGCCGGGACTACCTACGAGCAGTACTTC	CASRSSAGTTYEQYF
.	TRBV18	TRBJ1-1	.	TGTGCCAGCTCACCACAGGGGGAGATCACTGAAGCTTTCTTT	CASSPQGEITEAFF
.	TRBV6-1	TRBJ1-1	.	TGTGCCAGCAGAGTAGACAGTAATGGGAACACTGAAGCTTTCTTT	CASRVDSNGNTEAFF
.	TRBV28	TRBJ1-5	many	TGTGCCAGCCGCCTGACGGGTCAGCCCCAGCATTTT	CASRLTGQPQHF
.	TRBV4-1	TRBJ2-5	few	TGCGCCAGCAGCCAAGATACCCACAGGCAAGAGACCCAGTACTTC	CASSQDTHRQETQYF
.	TRBV9	TRBJ1-5	many	TGTGCCAGCAGCGAGGGAGCGCAATTAGATCAGCCCCAGCATTTT	CASSEGAQLDQPQHF
TRBD1	TRBV12-3/TRBV12-4	TRBJ1-5	few	TGTGCCAGCAGTTTCTCCCCCGGGACAGCCAATCAGCCCCAGCATTTT	CASSFSPGTANQPQHF
TRBD1	TRBV27	TRBJ1-2	many	TGTGCCAGCAGTCGGACAGGGACCTATGGCTACACCTTC	CASSRTGTYGYTF
.	TRBV27	TRBJ1-3	many	TGTGCCAGCAGTTCGGAGGCTGGAAACACCATATATTTT	CASSSEAGNTIYF
.	TRBV24-1	TRBJ1-1	many	TGTGCCACCCGTTACTCCCAGGGAACTGAAGCTTTCTTT	CATRYSQGTEAFF
.	TRBV5-4	TRBJ2-5	many	TGTGCCAGCAACCCCGGAGGGGGCAAACACCAAGAGACCCAGTACTTC	CASNPGGGKHQETQYF
.	TRBV18	TRBJ2-2	few	TGTGCCAGCTCACCTACCGAAACGAACACCGGGGAGCTGTTTTTT	CASSPTETNTGELFF
.	TRBV6-5	TRBJ1-3	many	TGTGCCAGCAGTTACGGGCGGGAGAACACCATATATTTT	CASSYGRENTIYF
.	TRBV6-1	TRBJ2-5	many	TGTGCCAGCAGCGTAGCGGAACAAGAGACCCAGTACTTC	CASSVAEQETQYF
.	TRBV12-3/TRBV12-4	TRBJ2-7	many	TGTGCCAGCAGGCCATACCCCATAGGGACACCTTACGAGCAGTACTTC	CASRPYPIGTPYEQYF
TRBD1	TRBV20-1	TRBJ2-5	many	TGCAGTGCTTCCGGGACAGGGCGCGGGGAGACCCAGTACTTC	CSASGTGRGETQYF
.	TRBV15	TRBJ2-5	many	TGTGCCACCAGCAGAGTTCAACTAAAAGAGACCCAGTACTTC	CATSRVQLKETQYF
.	TRBV5-1	TRBJ1-2	.	TGCGCCAGCAGCTTGGTTTCAGGCCCGACGGGCTACACCTTC	CASSLVSGPTGYTF
TRBD2	TRBV6-5	TRBJ2-2	many	TGTGCCAGCATTTTCAGCGGGGTGTACGGGGAGCTGTTTTTT	CASIFSGVYGELFF
TRBD2	TRBV20-1	TRBJ2-4	many	TGCAGTGCTAGAGGCCTAGCGGGAGACATTCAGTACTTC	CSARGLAGDIQYF
.	TRBV15	TRBJ1-3	many	TGTGCCACCAGCAGAGATCCGGCCTTCTCTGGAAACACCATATATTTT	CATSRDPAFSGNTIYF
.	TRBV2	TRBJ2-7	many	TGTGCCAGCAGTGAAGGGTCGGCTAGCTCCTACGAGCAGTACTTC	CASSEGSASSYEQYF
TRBD1	TRBV3-1	TRBJ1-2	few	TGTGCCAGCAGCCTGTACTCGACAGGGTCTGGCTACACCTTC	CASSLYSTGSGYTF
.	TRBV2	TRBJ1-1	many	TGTGCCAGCAGTGAGTTTAGCTCGGTGAACACTGAAGCTTTCTTT	CASSEFSSVNTEAFF
.	TRBV30	TRBJ1-3	many	TGTGCCTGGAATTTGAATTCTGGAAACACCATATATTTT	CAWNLNSGNTIYF
.	TRBV20-1	TRBJ2-2	many	TGCAGTGCTCATAGCGGCGCGAACACCGGGGAGCTGTTTTTT	CSAHSGANTGELFF
.	TRBV7-6	TRBJ2-7	many	TGTGCCAGCAGCCCAGGGAACTACGAGCAGTACTTC	CASSPGNYEQYF
.	TRBV20-1	TRBJ1-2	many	TGCAGTGCAGAGGTTAGGGGCAGGGCGTCCTATGGCTACACCTTC	CSAEVRGRASYGYTF
TRBD1	TRBV9	TRBJ1-1	many	TGTGCCAGCAGCGTGACCGGGACAGGGAACACTGAAGCTTTCTTT	CASSVTGTGNTEAFF
.	TRBV11-2	TRBJ1-3	.	TGTGCCAGCAGCTTAGATTGGGACTACTCTGGAAACACCATATATTTT	CASSLDWDYSGNTIYF